A single sample gave rise to the 16 T cell receptor beta chains below, sequenced in a study of T cell changes during pregnancy in multiple sclerosis. Here immunoSEQ multiplex PCR was the method, and the copy in TCRdb shows in-frame clones only, minus some. The sample has tens of thousands of clones, almost 90% seen once; the top ten hold about 5.1%. Sample: peripheral blood, taken after pregnancy. The receptors derive from a female donor in good health, enrolled as a control in a pregnancy study.

The chain joins TRBV5-1 to TRBJ1-1; tentatively, D is TRBD1 (6 bases). From germline, CDR1 is SGHRS and CDR2 YFSETQ. This CDR3 contains 14 residues. The V end lost 0 bases, the J end lost 5 bases, and 11 bases lay between the germline ends. The CDR3 DNA is TGCGCCAGCAGCTTGGATGGGCAGGGGACTGAAGCTTTCTTT. It codes for CASSLDGQGTEAFF.

The chain has TRBV19 and TRBJ2-7; D is perhaps TRBD1 (5 bases). The germline V gene has CDR1 LNHDA and CDR2 SQIVND (reference sequence). CDR3 length: 13 residues. V shed 0 bases and J shed 4 bases, with 7 bases lying between them. In nucleotides, the CDR3 is TGTGCCAGTAGTATAGAAAAGGGGTACGAGCAGTACTTC. It encodes CASSIEKGYEQYF.

This chain links TRBV6-6 with TRBJ1-1; perhaps TRBD1 as D (5 bases). Looked up from germline, CDR1 is MNHNY and CDR2 is SVGAGI (reference sequence). Trimming took off 6 bases at V and 2 bases at J, with 13 bases between the two ends. There are 14 residues in the CDR3. The CDR3 DNA reads TGTGCCAGCAGGGCATGGGGGGGAAACACTGAAGCTTTCTTT. Translating it yields CASRAWGGNTEAFF.

The sample holds one count of this clone. CDR3 DNA sequence: TGTGCCAGCAGTATCAGCGGGAAGAGCTCCTACAATGAGCAGTTCTTC. This gives the protein CASSISGKSSYNEQFF. The rearrangement uses TRBV2 and TRBJ2-1; 7 positions match TRBD2. From germline, CDR1 is SNHLY and CDR2 FYNNEI. J lost 0 bases, V lost 5 bases, and 7 bases had no gene match. The CDR3 extends over 16 amino acids. The full variable domain, rest sourced from reference TRBV2 and TRBJ2-1, is EPEVTQTPSHQVTQMGQEVILRCVPISNHLYFYWYRQILGQKVEFLVSFYNNEISEKSEIFDDQFSVERPDGSNFTLKIRSTKLEDSAMYFCASSISGKSSYNEQFFGPGTRLTVL.

The chain is built from TRBV27 and TRBJ1-2, with a tentative D call TRBD1 (6 bases). In germline, CDR1 is MNHEY, CDR2 SMNVEV (reference sequence). V gave up 3 bases and J gave up 5 bases, with 13 bases separating them. The CDR3 spans 14 residues. The CDR3 DNA sequence: TGTGCCAGCAGTTTCGGGGGGGCGGGGTATGGCTACACCTTC. Residues: CASSFGGAGYGYTF.

This clone came up a few times. V usage is TRBV25-1 and J usage is TRBJ1-2; D remains unclear. This CDR3 spans 13 amino acids. The V end lost 6 bases, the J end lost 5 bases, and 13 bases lay between the germline ends. The germline V gene has CDR1 MGHDK and CDR2 SYGVNS. The CDR3 spells CASSSAGVYGYTF. DNA of the CDR3: TGTGCCAGCAGCTCGGCCGGGGTTTATGGCTACACCTTC.

The CDR3 sequence is CASSVRPTGYGYTF. In nucleotides, the CDR3 is TGTGCCAGCAGCGTTAGGCCGACAGGCTATGGCTACACCTTC. The chain employs TRBV7-2 and TRBJ1-2; D might be TRBD1 (6 bases). The V end was cut by 5 bases, the J end by 4 bases, with 14 bases between. The germline V gene has CDR1 SGHTA and CDR2 FQGNSA. The CDR3 has 14 residues.

A single count supports this clone. V usage is TRBV5-1 and J usage is TRBJ1-3; TRBD1 is a possible D gene (6 bases). The CDR3 has 13 residues. The V end lost 5 bases, the J end lost 8 bases, and 14 bases lay between the germline ends. Germline values: CDR1 SGHRS, CDR2 YFSETQ. The CDR3: CASSGTLTDTIYF. The DNA for the CDR3 is TGCGCCAGCAGTGGGACACTCACGGACACCATATATTTT.

CDR3 amino acids: CSVEDLSQNTGELFF. In nucleotides, the CDR3 is TGCAGCGTTGAAGATCTATCGCAGAACACCGGGGAGCTGTTTTTT. The rearrangement joins TRBV29-1 to TRBJ2-2; D call uncertain. Germline loops: CDR1 SQVTM, CDR2 ANQGSEA. V gave up 0 bases and J gave up 1 base, with 9 bases separating them. CDR3 length: 15 residues.

The V and J genes are TRBV7-9 and TRBJ1-1, with 8 bases lining up with TRBD1. This CDR3 comprises 17 residues. The germline gives CDR1 SEHNR, CDR2 FQNEAQ (reference sequence). Losses at the gene ends were 5 bases for V and 7 bases for J; bases not matched to a gene: 18. CDR3 region: CASSPGAQTGERGEAFF. The CDR3 DNA reads as TGTGCCAGCAGCCCAGGGGCCCAGACAGGGGAAAGGGGTGAAGCTTTCTTT.

The V gene is TRBV2, the J gene TRBJ2-3, with 7 bases aligning to TRBD2. The J segment lost 2 bases and the V segment lost 6 bases, leaving 8 bases of the junction unmatched. From germline, CDR1 is SNHLY and CDR2 FYNNEI. The CDR3 runs 15 residues. The CDR3 DNA reads as TGTGCCAGCAGGTCCACGGGAGGCAACACAGATACGCAGTATTTT. Amino acids: CASRSTGGNTDTQYF.

The chain combines TRBV9 with TRBJ1-2; 8 nucleotides line up with TRBD1. V shed 2 bases, J shed 3 bases, and the junction held 3 bases outside the gene matches. Germline V gene lookup returns CDR1 SGDLS and CDR2 YYNGEE. CDR3 length: 14 amino acids. This CDR3 is CASSVGQGDYGYTF. CDR3 nucleotides: TGTGCCAGCAGCGTCGGACAGGGAGACTATGGCTACACCTTC.

The table lists this clone with a few counts. The CDR3 spells CASQQATNEKLFF. The CDR3 DNA reads TGCGCCAGCCAACAAGCAACTAATGAAAAACTGTTTTTT. V usage is TRBV10-1 and J usage is TRBJ1-4; D gene ambiguous. Trimming cost V 8 bases and J 0 bases, with 7 bases left between them. CDR1 is WNHNN, CDR2 SYGVQD, per germline (reference sequence). The CDR3 covers 13 residues.

The rearrangement links TRBV5-1 to TRBJ1-3; 10 nucleotides line up with TRBD1. This CDR3 is 18 amino acids long. Germline V gene sequence: CDR1 SGHRS, CDR2 YFSETQ. J gave up 8 bases and V 0 bases, and 14 bases lay outside the gene matches. In nucleotides, the CDR3 is TGCGCCAGCAGCTTGGCTGGGCTTATGACAGGGGGCGCGGACACCATATATTTT. This encodes CASSLAGLMTGGADTIYF.

This clone has only one observation. V and J are TRBV19 and TRBJ1-4, with D unresolved. The CDR3 is 13 amino acids. Per germline, CDR1 LNHDA and CDR2 SQIVND (reference sequence). V dropped 9 bases and J dropped 3 bases, with 11 bases sitting between them. The CDR3 region is CASQGGANEKLFF. CDR3 coding DNA: TGTGCCAGCCAAGGCGGTGCTAATGAAAAACTGTTTTTT.

The chain is built from TRBV2 and TRBJ1-2; 7 nucleotides agree with TRBD1. CDR1 and CDR2 (germline): SNHLY, FYNNEI. Trimming cost V 0 bases and J 5 bases; bases outside gene matches: 12. This CDR3 spans 17 amino acids. CDR3 DNA: TGTGCCAGCAGTGAAGCCCCCGGGACAGCCAAATTGTATGGCTACACCTTC. As protein: CASSEAPGTAKLYGYTF.